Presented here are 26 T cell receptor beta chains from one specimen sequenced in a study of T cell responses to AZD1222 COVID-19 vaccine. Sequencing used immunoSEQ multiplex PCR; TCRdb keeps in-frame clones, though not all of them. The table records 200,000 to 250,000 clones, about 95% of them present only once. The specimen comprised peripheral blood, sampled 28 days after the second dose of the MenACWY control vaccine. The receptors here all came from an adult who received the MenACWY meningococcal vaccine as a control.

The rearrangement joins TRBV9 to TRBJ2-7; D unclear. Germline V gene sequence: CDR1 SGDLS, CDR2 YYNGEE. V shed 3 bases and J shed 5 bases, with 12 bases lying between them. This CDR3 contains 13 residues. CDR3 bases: TGTGCCAGCAGCGCGGATTATGCGAACGAGCAGTACTTC. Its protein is CASSADYANEQYF.

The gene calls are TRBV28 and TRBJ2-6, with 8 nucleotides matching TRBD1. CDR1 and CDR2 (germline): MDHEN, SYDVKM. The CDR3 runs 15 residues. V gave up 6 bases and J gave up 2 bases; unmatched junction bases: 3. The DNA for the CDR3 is TGTGCCAGCAGCTCACAGGGGGCTGGGGCCAACGTCCTGACTTTC. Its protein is CASSSQGAGANVLTF.

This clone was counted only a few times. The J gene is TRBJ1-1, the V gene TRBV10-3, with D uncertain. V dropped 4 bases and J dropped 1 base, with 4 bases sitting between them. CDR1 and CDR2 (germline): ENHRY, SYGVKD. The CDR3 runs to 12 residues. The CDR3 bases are TGTGCCATCAGTGGACCGAACACTGAAGCTTTCTTT. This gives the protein CAISGPNTEAFF.

The CDR3 protein is CASSPRAGVGSYNEQFF. In DNA form, the CDR3 reads TGTGCCAGTAGCCCGAGAGCGGGAGTAGGGTCCTACAATGAGCAGTTCTTC. V and J are TRBV19 and TRBJ2-1, with TRBD2 matching 8 bases. J gave up 1 base and V 6 bases, and 11 bases lay outside the gene matches. CDR3 length: 17 amino acids. Germline V CDR1 and CDR2: LNHDA, SQIVND (reference sequence).

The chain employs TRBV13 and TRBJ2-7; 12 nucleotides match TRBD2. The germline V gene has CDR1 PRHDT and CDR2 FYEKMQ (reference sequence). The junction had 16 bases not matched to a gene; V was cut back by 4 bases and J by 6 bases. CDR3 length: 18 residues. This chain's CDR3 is CASSSRLAGDPWGSEQYF. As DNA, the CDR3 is TGTGCCAGCAGCTCCAGACTAGCGGGAGATCCCTGGGGCTCCGAGCAGTACTTC.

CDR3 loop: CSAENPSRWAEAFF. CDR3 nucleotide sequence: TGCAGCGCCGAAAATCCCTCCCGTTGGGCTGAAGCTTTCTTT. The rearrangement uses TRBV29-1 and TRBJ1-1, with unresolved D. The CDR3 has 14 amino acids. Trimming left V 7 bases short and J 6 bases short, with 21 bases between. Germline V gene data show CDR1 as SQVTM and CDR2 as ANQGSEA.

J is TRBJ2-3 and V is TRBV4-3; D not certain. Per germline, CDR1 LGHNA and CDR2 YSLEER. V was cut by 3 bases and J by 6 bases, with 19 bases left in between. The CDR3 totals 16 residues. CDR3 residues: CASSQASFAAADTQYF. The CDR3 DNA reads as TGCGCCAGCAGCCAGGCCTCGTTTGCTGCCGCGGATACGCAGTATTTT.

The CDR3 loop is CASSLGQAGGTEAFF. In DNA form, the CDR3 reads TGTGCCAGCAGTTTGGGACAGGCGGGAGGGACTGAAGCTTTCTTT. This chain links TRBV6-5 with TRBJ1-1; 8 nucleotides align to TRBD1. V lost 4 bases to trimming and J lost 5 bases; unmatched junction nucleotides: 9. CDR1 is MNHEY, CDR2 SVGAGI, per germline. The CDR3 is made up of 15 amino acids.

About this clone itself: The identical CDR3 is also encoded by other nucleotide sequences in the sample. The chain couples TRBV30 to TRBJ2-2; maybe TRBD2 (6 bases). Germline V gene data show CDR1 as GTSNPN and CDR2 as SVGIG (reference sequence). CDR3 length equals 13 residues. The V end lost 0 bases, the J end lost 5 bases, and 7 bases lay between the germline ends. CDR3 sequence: CAWSVRGTGELFF. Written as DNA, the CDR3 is TGTGCCTGGAGTGTACGGGGGACCGGGGAGCTGTTTTTT.

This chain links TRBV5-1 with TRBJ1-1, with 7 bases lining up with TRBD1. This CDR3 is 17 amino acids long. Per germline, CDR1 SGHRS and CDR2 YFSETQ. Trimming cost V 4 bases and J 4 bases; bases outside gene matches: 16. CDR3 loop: CASSTRQGSYSGTEAFF. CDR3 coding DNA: TGCGCCAGCAGCACACGACAGGGTTCGTATTCAGGCACTGAAGCTTTCTTT.

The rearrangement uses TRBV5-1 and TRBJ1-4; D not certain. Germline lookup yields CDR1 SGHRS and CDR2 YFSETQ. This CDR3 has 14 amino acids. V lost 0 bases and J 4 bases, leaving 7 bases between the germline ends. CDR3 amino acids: CASSLDSLNEKLFF. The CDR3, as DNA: TGCGCCAGCAGCTTGGACAGCCTTAATGAAAAACTGTTTTTT.

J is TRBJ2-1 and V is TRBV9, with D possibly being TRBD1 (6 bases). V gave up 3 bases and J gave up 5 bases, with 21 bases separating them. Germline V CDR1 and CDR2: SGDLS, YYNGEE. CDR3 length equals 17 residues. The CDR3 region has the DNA TGTGCCAGCAGCGCCCCCCGGGACACCCTCTCGAACAATGAGCAGTTCTTC. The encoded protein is CASSAPRDTLSNNEQFF.

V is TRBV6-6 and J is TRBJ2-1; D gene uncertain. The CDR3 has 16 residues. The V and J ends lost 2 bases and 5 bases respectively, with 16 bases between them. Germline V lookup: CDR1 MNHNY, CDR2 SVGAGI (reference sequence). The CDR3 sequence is CASSYASEWADNEQFF. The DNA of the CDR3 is TGTGCCAGCAGTTACGCTTCCGAGTGGGCCGACAATGAGCAGTTCTTC.

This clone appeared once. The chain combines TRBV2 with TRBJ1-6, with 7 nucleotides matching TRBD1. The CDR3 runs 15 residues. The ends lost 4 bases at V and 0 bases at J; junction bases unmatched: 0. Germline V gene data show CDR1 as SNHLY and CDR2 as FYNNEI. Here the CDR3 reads CASSGDSSYNSPLHF. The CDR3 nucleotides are TGTGCCAGCAGTGGGGACAGCTCCTATAATTCACCCCTCCACTTT. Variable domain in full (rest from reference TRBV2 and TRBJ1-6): EPEVTQTPSHQVTQMGQEVILRCVPISNHLYFYWYRQILGQKVEFLVSFYNNEISEKSEIFDDQFSVERPDGSNFTLKIRSTKLEDSAMYFCASSGDSSYNSPLHFGNGTRLTVT.

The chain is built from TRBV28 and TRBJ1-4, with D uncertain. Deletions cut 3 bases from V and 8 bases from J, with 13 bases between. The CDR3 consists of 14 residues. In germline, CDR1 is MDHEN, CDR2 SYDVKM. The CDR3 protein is CASSFPHEREKLFF. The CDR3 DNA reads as TGTGCCAGCAGTTTCCCCCATGAAAGAGAAAAACTGTTTTTT.

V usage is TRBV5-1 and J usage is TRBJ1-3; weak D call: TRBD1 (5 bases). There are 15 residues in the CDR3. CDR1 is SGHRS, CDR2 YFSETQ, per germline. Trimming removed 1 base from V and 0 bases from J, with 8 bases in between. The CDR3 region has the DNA TGCGCCAGCAGCTTGAGGGGCGGCTCTGGAAACACCATATATTTT. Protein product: CASSLRGGSGNTIYF.

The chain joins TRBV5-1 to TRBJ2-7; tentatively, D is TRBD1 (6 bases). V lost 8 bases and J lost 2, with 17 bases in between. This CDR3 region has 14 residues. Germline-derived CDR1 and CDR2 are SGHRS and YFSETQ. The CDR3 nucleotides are TGCGCCAGTAGGCCAGACAGGTTTCCCTACGAGCAGTACTTC. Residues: CASRPDRFPYEQYF. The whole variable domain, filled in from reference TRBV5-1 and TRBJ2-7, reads KAGVTQTPRYLIKTRGQQVTLSCSPISGHRSVSWYQQTPGQGLQFLFEYFSETQRNKGNFPGRFSGRQFSNSRSEMNVSTLELGDSALYLCASRPDRFPYEQYFGPGTRLTVT.

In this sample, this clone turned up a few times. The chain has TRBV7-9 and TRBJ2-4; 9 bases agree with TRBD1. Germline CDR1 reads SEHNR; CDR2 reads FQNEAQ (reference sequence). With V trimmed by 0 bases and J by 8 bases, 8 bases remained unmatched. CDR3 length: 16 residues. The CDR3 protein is CASSLADGQGYDIQYF. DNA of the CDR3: TGTGCCAGCAGCTTAGCCGATGGACAGGGGTACGACATTCAGTACTTC.

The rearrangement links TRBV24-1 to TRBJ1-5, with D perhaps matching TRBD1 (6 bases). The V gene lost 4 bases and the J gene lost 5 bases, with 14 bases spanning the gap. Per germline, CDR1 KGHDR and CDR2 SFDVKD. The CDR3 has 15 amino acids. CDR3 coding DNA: TGTGCCACCAGTGAGGGGGGCCTCGGGGATCAGCCCCAGCATTTT. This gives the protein CATSEGGLGDQPQHF.

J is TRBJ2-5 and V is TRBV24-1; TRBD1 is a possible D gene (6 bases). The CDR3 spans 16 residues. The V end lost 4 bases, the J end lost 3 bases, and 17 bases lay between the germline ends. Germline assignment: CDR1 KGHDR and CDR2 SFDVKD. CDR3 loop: CATSDPEGEGEETQYF. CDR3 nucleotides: TGTGCCACCAGTGACCCAGAGGGGGAAGGGGAAGAGACCCAGTACTTC.

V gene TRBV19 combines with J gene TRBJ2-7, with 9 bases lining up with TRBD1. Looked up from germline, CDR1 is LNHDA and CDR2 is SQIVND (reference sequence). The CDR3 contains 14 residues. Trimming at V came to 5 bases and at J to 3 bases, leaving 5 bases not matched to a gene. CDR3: CASSSRDRVYEQYF. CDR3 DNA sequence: TGTGCCAGTAGTTCGCGGGACAGGGTCTACGAGCAGTACTTC.

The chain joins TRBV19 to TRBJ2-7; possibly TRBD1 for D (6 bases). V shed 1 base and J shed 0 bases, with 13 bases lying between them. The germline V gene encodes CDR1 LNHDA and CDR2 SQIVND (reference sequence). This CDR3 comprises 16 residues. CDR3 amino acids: CASSIGYQGSSYEQYF. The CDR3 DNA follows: TGTGCCAGTAGTATAGGGTATCAGGGGAGCTCCTACGAGCAGTACTTC.

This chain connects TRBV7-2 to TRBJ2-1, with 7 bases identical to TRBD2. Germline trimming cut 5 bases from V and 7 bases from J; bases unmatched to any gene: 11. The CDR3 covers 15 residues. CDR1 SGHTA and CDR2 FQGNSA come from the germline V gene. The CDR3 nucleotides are TGTGCCAGCAGCCCCAGAGCGGGGAGTGGTAATGAGCAGTTCTTC. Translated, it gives CASSPRAGSGNEQFF.

CDR3 DNA sequence: TGTGCCAGTACAGCAGGGAGGGACTACGAGCAGTACTTC. It is translated as CASTAGRDYEQYF. The rearrangement links TRBV6-5 to TRBJ2-7; 7 bases align to TRBD2. The ends lost 9 bases at V and 3 bases at J; junction bases unmatched: 8. From germline, CDR1 is MNHEY and CDR2 SVGAGI. The length of the CDR3 is 13 residues.

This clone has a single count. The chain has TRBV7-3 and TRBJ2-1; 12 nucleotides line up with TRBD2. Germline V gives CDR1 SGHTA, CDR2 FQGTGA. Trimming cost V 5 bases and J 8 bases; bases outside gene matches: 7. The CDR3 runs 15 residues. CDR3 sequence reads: CASSLLAGGTDEQFF. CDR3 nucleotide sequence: TGTGCCAGCAGCCTTCTAGCGGGGGGGACCGATGAGCAGTTCTTC.

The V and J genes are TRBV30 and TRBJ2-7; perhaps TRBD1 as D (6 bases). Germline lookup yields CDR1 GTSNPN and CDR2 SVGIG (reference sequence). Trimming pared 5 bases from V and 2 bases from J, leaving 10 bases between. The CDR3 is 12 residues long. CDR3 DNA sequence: TGTGCCTGGGGACCAGGGGCCTACGAGCAGTACTTC. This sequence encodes CAWGPGAYEQYF.